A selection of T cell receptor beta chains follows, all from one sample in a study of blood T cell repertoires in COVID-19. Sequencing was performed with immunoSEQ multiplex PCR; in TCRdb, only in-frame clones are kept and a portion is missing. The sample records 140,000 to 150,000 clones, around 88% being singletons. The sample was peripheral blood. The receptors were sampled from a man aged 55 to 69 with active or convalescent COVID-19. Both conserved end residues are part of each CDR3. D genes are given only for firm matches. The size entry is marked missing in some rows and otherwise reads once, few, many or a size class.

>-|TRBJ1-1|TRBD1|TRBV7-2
CASSPQGATEAFF
TGTGCCAGCAGCCCCCAGGGGGCCACTGAAGCTTTCTTT
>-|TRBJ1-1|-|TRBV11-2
CASSLVRETEAFF
TGTGCCAGCAGCTTAGTCAGGGAAACTGAAGCTTTCTTT
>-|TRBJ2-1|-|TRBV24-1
CATSQEGRTGARNEQFF
TGTGCCACCAGTCAGGAAGGGCGGACGGGAGCGCGAAATGAGCAGTTCTTC
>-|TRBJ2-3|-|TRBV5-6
CASSLPHSGDTQYF
TGTGCCAGCAGCTTGCCCCACTCAGGAGATACGCAGTATTTT
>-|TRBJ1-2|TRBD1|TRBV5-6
CASSARTGVYGYTF
TGTGCCAGCAGCGCCCGGACAGGGGTCTATGGCTACACCTTC
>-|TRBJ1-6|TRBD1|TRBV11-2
CASSLRYRGSSPLHF
TGTGCCAGCAGCTTACGATACAGGGGTAGTTCACCCCTCCACTTT
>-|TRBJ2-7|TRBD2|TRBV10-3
CAISVGSGRGYEQYF
TGTGCCATCAGTGTAGGTAGCGGGAGAGGCTACGAGCAGTACTTC
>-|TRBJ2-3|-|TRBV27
CASSAGFSTDTQYF
TGTGCCAGCAGCGCAGGCTTTAGCACAGATACGCAGTATTTT
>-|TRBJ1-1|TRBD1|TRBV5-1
CASSLGQGAIPEAFF
TGCGCCAGCAGCTTGGGGCAGGGGGCGATCCCTGAAGCTTTCTTT
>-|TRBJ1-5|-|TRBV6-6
CASSGGQRQPQHF
TGTGCCAGCAGCGGGGGGCAGCGACAGCCCCAGCATTTT
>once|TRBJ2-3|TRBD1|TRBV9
CASSAGQGVADTQYF
TGTGCCAGCAGCGCCGGACAGGGAGTAGCAGATACGCAGTATTTT
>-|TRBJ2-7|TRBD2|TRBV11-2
CASTPSSGRPLAYEQYF
TGTGCCAGCACCCCCAGTAGCGGGAGACCACTTGCCTACGAGCAGTACTTC
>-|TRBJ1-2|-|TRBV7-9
CASSTAGSGQNYGYTF
TGTGCCAGCAGCACCGCCGGATCTGGACAGAACTATGGCTACACCTTC
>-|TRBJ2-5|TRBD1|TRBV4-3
CASSQDGTGVQTQYF
TGCGCCAGCAGCCAAGATGGGACAGGGGTGCAGACCCAGTACTTC
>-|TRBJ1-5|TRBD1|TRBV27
CASSADRGDQPQHF
TGTGCCAGCAGTGCCGACAGGGGAGATCAGCCCCAGCATTTT
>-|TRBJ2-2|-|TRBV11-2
CASILWEGDTGELFF
TGTGCCAGCATCCTATGGGAGGGGGACACCGGGGAGCTGTTTTTT
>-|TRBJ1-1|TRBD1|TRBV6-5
CASIRQGNTEAFF
TGTGCCAGCATAAGACAGGGGAACACTGAAGCTTTCTTT
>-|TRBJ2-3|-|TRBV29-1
CSVGATPDTQYF
TGCAGCGTTGGGGCTACTCCAGATACGCAGTATTTT
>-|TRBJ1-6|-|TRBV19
CASSSGSGTGNSPLHF
TGTGCCAGTAGTTCCGGTTCTGGGACTGGAAATTCACCCCTCCACTTT
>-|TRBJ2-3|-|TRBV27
CASRTGATDTQYF
TGTGCCAGCAGGACTGGAGCCACAGATACGCAGTATTTT
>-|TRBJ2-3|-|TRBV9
CASSVRDFTDTQYF
TGTGCCAGCAGCGTACGGGACTTCACAGATACGCAGTATTTT
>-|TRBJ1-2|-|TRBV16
CASSPLMGQGLGYTF
TGTGCCAGCAGCCCCCTTATGGGGCAGGGGCTTGGCTACACCTTC
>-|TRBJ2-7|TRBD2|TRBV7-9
CASSLYLTSDEQYF
TGTGCCAGCAGCTTATATCTGACTAGCGACGAGCAGTACTTC
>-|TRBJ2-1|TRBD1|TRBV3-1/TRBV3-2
CASSGRSGQGEFF
TGTGCCAGCAGCGGCCGGTCAGGGCAGGGGGAGTTCTTC
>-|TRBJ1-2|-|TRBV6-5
CASNAEEDGYTF
TGTGCCAGCAATGCCGAGGAGGATGGCTACACCTTC
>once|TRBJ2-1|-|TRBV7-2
CASRLAESYNEQFF
TGTGCCAGCAGATTAGCGGAGTCCTACAATGAGCAGTTCTTC
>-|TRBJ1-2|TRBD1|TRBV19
CASGITGGPGYTF
TGTGCCAGTGGAATAACAGGGGGCCCTGGCTACACCTTC
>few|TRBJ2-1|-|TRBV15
CATSREAAGRRYNEQFF
TGTGCCACCAGCAGAGAGGCGGCGGGCCGACGGTACAATGAGCAGTTCTTC
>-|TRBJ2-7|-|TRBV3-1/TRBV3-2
CASSHRQGGEQYF
TGTGCCAGCAGCCACCGGCAGGGGGGCGAGCAGTACTTC
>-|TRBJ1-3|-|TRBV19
CASSIRSSSGNTIYF
TGTGCCAGTAGTATAAGGAGCAGCTCTGGAAACACCATATATTTT
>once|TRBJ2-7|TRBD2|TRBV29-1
CSANLLAGNEQYF
TGCAGCGCTAATCTACTAGCGGGTAACGAGCAGTACTTC
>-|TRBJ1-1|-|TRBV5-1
CASSLGQTEAFF
TGCGCCAGCAGTCTCGGACAGACTGAAGCTTTCTTT
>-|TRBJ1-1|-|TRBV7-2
CASSSQGENTEAFF
TGTGCCAGCAGCTCACAGGGAGAAAACACTGAAGCTTTCTTT
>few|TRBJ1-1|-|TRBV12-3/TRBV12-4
CASSFFQEAFF
TGTGCCAGCAGTTTTTTCCAGGAAGCTTTCTTT
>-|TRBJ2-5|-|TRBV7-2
CASSRGAQETQYF
TGTGCCAGCAGCCGCGGAGCCCAAGAGACCCAGTACTTC
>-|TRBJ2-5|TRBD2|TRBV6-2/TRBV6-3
CASSLLAGGDLRETQYF
TGTGCCAGCAGTCTGTTAGCGGGGGGGGATTTGAGAGAGACCCAGTACTTC
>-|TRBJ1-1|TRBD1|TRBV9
CASSPGQARDTEAFF
TGTGCCAGCAGCCCGGGACAGGCCAGGGACACTGAAGCTTTCTTT
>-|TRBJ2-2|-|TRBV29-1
CSVDQGRFTGELFF
TGCAGCGTTGATCAGGGGCGTTTCACCGGGGAGCTGTTTTTT
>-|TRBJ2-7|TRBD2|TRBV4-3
CASSQDWASGRYEQYF
TGCGCCAGCAGCCAAGATTGGGCTAGCGGGAGGTACGAGCAGTACTTC
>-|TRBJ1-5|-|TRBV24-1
CATSDASYSNQPQHF
TGTGCCACCAGTGATGCCTCCTATAGCAATCAGCCCCAGCATTTT
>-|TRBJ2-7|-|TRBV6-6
CASSYDPGEQYF
TGTGCCAGCAGTTATGACCCAGGGGAGCAGTACTTC
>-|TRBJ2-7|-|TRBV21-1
CASSKREQYF
TGTGCCAGCAGCAAACGGGAGCAGTACTTC
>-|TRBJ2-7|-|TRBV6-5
CASSYTGHGTYEQYF
TGTGCCAGCAGTTACACAGGACACGGCACCTACGAGCAGTACTTC
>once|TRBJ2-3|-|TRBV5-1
CASSLVGEMQYF
TGCGCCAGCAGCTTGGTGGGCGAAATGCAGTATTTT
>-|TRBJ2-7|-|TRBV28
CASSSWGASYEQYF
TGTGCCAGCAGTTCCTGGGGAGCCTCCTACGAGCAGTACTTC
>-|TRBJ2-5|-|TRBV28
CASSFVGGAEETQYF
TGTGCCAGCAGTTTCGTTGGCGGGGCTGAGGAGACCCAGTACTTC
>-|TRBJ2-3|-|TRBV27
CASPRGGPLTDTQYF
TGTGCCAGCCCACGCGGGGGCCCACTCACAGATACGCAGTATTTT
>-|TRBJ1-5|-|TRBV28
CASSLSRQSNSNQPQHF
TGTGCCAGCAGTTTGTCCCGACAATCCAATAGCAATCAGCCCCAGCATTTT
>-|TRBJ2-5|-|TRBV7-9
CASSDPRYGPGETQYF
TGTGCCAGCAGCGATCCCCGCTACGGGCCGGGGGAGACCCAGTACTTC
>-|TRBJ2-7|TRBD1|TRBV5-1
CASSHGQGFEQYF
TGCGCCAGCAGCCATGGACAGGGTTTCGAGCAGTACTTC
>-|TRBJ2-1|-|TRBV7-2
CASSLDHGPEQFF
TGTGCCAGCAGCTTAGATCATGGCCCTGAGCAGTTCTTC
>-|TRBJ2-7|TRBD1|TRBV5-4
CASSLGDRGQSYEQYF
TGTGCCAGCAGCTTAGGGGACAGGGGGCAGTCCTACGAGCAGTACTTC
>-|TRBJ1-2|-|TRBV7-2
CASSLKNSVGCTF
TGTGCCAGCAGCTTAAAGAACAGTGTGGGTTGCACCTTC
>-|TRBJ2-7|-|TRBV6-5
CASRRGSAPYEQYF
TGTGCCAGCAGACGAGGGAGTGCCCCCTACGAGCAGTACTTC
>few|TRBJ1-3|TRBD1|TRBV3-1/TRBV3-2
CASSQPKGQGAGNTIYF
TGTGCCAGCAGCCAACCCAAGGGACAGGGGGCTGGAAACACCATATATTTT
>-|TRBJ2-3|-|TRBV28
CASSSDSDTQYF
TGTGCCAGCAGTTCCGACAGTGATACGCAGTATTTT
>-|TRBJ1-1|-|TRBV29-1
CSVCDSMNTEAFF
TGCAGCGTTTGTGACAGCATGAACACTGAAGCTTTCTTT